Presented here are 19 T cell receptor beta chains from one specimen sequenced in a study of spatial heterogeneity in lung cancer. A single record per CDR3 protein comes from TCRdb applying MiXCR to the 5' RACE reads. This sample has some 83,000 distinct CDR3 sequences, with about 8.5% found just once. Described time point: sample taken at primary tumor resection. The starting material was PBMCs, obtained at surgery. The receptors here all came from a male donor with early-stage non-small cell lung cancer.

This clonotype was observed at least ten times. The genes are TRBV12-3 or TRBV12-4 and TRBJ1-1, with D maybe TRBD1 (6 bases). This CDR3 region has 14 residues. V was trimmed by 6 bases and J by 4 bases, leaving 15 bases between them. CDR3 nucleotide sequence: TGTGCCAGCAGGCGACAGGCTGGGGGCACTGAAGCTTTCTTT. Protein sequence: CASRRQAGGTEAFF.

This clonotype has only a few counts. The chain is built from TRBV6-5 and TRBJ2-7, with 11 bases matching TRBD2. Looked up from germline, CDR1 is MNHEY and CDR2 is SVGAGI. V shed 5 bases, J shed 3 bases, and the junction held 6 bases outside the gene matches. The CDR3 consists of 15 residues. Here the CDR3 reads CASSRTSGLLYEQYF. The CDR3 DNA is TGTGCCAGCAGTCGGACTAGCGGGTTACTCTACGAGCAGTACTTC.

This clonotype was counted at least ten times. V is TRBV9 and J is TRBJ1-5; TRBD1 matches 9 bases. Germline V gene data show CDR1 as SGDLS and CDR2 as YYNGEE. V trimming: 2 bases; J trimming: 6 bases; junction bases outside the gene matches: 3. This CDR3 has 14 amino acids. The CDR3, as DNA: TGTGCCAGCAGCGTGGGACAGGGCAGTCAGCCCCAGCATTTT. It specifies CASSVGQGSQPQHF.

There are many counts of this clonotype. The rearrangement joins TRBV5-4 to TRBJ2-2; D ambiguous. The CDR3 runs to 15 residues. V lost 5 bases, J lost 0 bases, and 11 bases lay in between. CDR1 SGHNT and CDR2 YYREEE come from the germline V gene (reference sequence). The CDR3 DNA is TGTGCCAGCAGGGCGGTCGGATCGAACACCGGGGAGCTGTTTTTT. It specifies CASRAVGSNTGELFF.

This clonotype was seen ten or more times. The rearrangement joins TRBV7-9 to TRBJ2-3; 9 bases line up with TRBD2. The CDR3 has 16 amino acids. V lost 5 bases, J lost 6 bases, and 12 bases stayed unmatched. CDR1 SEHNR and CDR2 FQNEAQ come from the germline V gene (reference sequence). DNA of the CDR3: TGTGCCAGCAGCCCCCTAGGGACTAGCAGAGGGGATACGCAGTATTTT. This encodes CASSPLGTSRGDTQYF.

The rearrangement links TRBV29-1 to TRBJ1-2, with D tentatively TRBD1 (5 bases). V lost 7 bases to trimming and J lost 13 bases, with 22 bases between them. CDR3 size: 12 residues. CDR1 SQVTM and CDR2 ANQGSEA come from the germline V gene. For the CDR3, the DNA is TGCAGCGCCACCCAACCCGAGAGGGGAAGCACCTTC. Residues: CSATQPERGSTF. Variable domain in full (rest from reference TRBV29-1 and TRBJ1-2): SAVISQKPSRDICQRGTSLTIQCQVDSQVTMMFWYRQQPGQSLTLIATANQGSEATYESGFVIDKFPISRPNLTFSTLTVSNMSPEDSSIYLCSATQPERGSTFGSGTRLTVV.

The CDR3 loop reads CASSLHPGTEGETQYF. The CDR3 DNA reads TGTGCCAGCAGCTTACACCCCGGGACGGAGGGAGAGACCCAGTACTTC. The V call is TRBV7-2, the J call TRBJ2-5; tentative D call: TRBD2 (6 bases). The CDR3 is 16 amino acids. V lost 2 bases, J lost 4 bases, and 17 bases lay in between. The V gene's germline CDR1 is SGHTA and CDR2 FQGNSA.

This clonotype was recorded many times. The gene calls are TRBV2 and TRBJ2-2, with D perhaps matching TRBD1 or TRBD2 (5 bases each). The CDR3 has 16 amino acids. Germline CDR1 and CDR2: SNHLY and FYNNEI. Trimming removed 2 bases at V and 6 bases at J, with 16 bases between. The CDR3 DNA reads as TGTGCCAGCAGTGAAACGTGGGGGATGGGAGCCGGGGAGCTGTTTTTT. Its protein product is CASSETWGMGAGELFF.

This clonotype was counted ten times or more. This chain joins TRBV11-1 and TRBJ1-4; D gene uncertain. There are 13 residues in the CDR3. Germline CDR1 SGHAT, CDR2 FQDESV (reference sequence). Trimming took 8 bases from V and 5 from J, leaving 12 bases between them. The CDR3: CASAAEINEKLFF. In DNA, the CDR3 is TGTGCCAGCGCGGCAGAAATCAATGAAAAACTGTTTTTT.

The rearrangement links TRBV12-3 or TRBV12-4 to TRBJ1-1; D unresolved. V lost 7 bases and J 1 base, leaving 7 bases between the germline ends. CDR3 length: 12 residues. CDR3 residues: CASNPGNTEAFF. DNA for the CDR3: TGTGCCAGCAACCCGGGGAACACTGAAGCTTTCTTT.

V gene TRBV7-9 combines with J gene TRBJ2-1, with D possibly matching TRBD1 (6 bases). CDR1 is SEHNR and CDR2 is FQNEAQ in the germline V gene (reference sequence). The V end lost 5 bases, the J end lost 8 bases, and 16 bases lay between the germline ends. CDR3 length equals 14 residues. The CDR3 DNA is TGTGCCAGCAGCCGCCCCACAGGGATCGATGAGCAGTTCTTC. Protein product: CASSRPTGIDEQFF. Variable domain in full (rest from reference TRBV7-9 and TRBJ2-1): DTGVSQNPRHKITKRGQNVTFRCDPISEHNRLYWYRQTLGQGPEFLTYFQNEAQLEKSRLLSDRFSAERPKGSFSTLEIQRTEQGDSAMYLCASSRPTGIDEQFFGPGTRLTVL.

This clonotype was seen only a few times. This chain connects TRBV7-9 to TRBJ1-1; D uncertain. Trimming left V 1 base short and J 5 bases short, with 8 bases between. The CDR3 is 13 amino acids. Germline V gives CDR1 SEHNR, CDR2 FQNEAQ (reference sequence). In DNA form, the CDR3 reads TGTGCCAGCAGCTTAGAGGGAGAAACTGAAGCTTTCTTT. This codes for CASSLEGETEAFF.

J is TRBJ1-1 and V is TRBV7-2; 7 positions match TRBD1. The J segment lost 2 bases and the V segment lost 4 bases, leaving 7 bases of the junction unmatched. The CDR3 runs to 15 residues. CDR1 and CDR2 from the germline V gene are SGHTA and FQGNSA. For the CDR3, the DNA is TGTGCCAGCAGCTCCCTACAGGGGATAAACACTGAAGCTTTCTTT. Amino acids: CASSSLQGINTEAFF. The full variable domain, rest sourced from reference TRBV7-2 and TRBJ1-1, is GAGVSQSPSNKVTEKGKDVELRCDPISGHTALYWYRQSLGQGLEFLIYFQGNSAPDKSGLPSDRFSAERTGGSVSTLTIQRTQQEDSAVYLCASSSLQGINTEAFFGQGTRLTVV.

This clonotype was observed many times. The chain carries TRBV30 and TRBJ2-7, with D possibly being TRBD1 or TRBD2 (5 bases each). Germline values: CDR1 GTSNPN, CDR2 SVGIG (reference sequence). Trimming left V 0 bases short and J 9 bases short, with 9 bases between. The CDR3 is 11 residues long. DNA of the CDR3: TGTGCCTGGAGTGTACAGGACTTGCAGTACTTC. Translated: CAWSVQDLQYF.

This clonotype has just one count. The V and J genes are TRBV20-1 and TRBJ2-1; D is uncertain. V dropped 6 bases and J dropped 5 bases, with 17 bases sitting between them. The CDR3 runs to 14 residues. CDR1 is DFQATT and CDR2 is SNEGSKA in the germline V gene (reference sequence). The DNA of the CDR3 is TGCAGTGCGGGTACCGCCCTTGGGGACAATGAGCAGTTCTTC. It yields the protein CSAGTALGDNEQFF.

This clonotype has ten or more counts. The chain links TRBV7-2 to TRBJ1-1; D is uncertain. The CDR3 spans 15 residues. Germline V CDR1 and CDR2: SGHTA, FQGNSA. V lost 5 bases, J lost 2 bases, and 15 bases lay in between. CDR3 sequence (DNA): TGTGCCAGCAGCCCACGCCTCAAATTTAACACTGAAGCTTTCTTT. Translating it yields CASSPRLKFNTEAFF.

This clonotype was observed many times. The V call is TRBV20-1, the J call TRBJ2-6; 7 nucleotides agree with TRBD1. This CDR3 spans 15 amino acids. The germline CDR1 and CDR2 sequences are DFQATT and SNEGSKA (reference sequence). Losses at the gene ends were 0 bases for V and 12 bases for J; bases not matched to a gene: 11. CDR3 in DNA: TGCAGTGCTAGAGACGTACAGGGGCCCCTGGGCGTCCTGACTTTC. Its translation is CSARDVQGPLGVLTF.

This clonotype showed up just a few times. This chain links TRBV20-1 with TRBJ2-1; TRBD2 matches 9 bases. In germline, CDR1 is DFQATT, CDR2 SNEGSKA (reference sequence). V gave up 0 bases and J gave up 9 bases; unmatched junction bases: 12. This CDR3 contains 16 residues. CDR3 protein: CSARDPWTSASGEQFF. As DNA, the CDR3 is TGCAGTGCTAGAGATCCCTGGACTAGCGCCTCAGGTGAGCAGTTCTTC.

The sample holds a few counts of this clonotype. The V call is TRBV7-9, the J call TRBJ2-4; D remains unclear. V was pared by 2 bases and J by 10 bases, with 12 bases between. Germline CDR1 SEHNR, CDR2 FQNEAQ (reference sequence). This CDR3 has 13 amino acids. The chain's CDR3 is CASSLLGSEIQYF. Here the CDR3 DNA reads TGTGCCAGCAGCTTATTAGGTTCGGAGATTCAGTACTTC.